A single TCR beta chain is shown here with its context. Its binding antigen is unknown. No much larger clone is present one base from it, and per-base qualities are unavailable. The sample originates from a study of T cell changes during pregnancy in multiple sclerosis (dated by TCRdb to between 2019 and 2020). In terms of the full investigation: In women with multiple sclerosis, the researchers looked at how the T cell repertoire shifted as pregnancy progressed.

Library creation used the immunoSEQ multiplex PCR assay. TCRdb took over this immuneACCESS table, retaining in-frame rearrangements with V and J assigned. Such tables are incomplete; in checked studies, under half of the missing clones stem from an unresolved V gene, and the remainder is unexplained. The sample has over 30,000 clones on record, around 90% of them singletons. The ten largest clones capture around 0.66% of the sample. Reading the germline V gene gives CDR1 MDHEN and CDR2 SYDVKM. The CDR3 goes from the cysteine to the phenylalanine over 11 residues. Of the read, only the CDR3 DNA is kept; its 33 bases are in frame from base 1. V and J are truncated by 6 bases and 5 bases respectively, leaving an intervening sequence of 8 bases.

The sample was CD4+ T cells from peripheral blood mononuclear cells, taken in the second trimester of pregnancy. The TCR was taken from a female donor in good health, enrolled as a control in a pregnancy study. Recombination connected TRBV28 to TRBJ2-7, and the D gene may be TRBD1, 5 bases matching. The DNA sequence follows: TGTGCCAGCAGACAGGACGACGAGCAGTACTTC. This encodes CASRQDDEQYF.